In this sample, the clone carrying this TCR beta chain turned up a few times. TCRdb keeps only in-frame clones here, not all; method: immunoSEQ multiplex PCR. This table has a few hundred thousand clones, almost 85% appearing once. The CDR3 runs to 14 residues. The V and J ends lost 2 bases and 0 bases respectively, with 10 bases between them. The germline V gene has CDR1 GTSNPN and CDR2 SVGIG (reference sequence). This record belongs to a study of blood T cell repertoires in COVID-19. At the level of the study: The United States, Italy and Spain supplied acute and convalescent COVID-19 samples.

While infection was still active, Seattle patients were enrolled and then followed longitudinally. The genes are TRBV30 and TRBJ1-1; D gene uncertain. The sequence was obtained from a woman aged 70-85 years with COVID-19, enrolled during active disease. The sequenced sample was peripheral blood. Here the CDR3 reads CAWSFPSVNTEAFF. The CDR3 coding sequence is TGTGCCTGGAGTTTTCCGTCTGTGAACACTGAAGCTTTCTTT. The complete variable domain, with remaining parts taken from reference TRBV30 and TRBJ1-1, reads SQTIHQWPATLVQPVGSPLSLECTVEGTSNPNLYWYRQAAGRGLQLLFYSVGIGQISSEVPQNLSASRPQDRQFILSSKKLLLSDSGFYLCAWSFPSVNTEAFFGQGTRLTVV.